This entry lists 21 T cell receptor beta chains sequenced from one sample in a study of blood T cell repertoires in COVID-19. Method: immunoSEQ multiplex PCR; TCRdb's copy keeps in-frame clones and lacks some. Of about 190,000 clones in the sample, 85% to 90% were seen once. Specimen: peripheral blood. The receptors stem from a man aged 45-60 years with acute or convalescent COVID-19.

V is TRBV7-2 and J is TRBJ2-2, with D uncertain. CDR1 is SGHTA, CDR2 FQGNSA, per germline. V gave up 4 bases and J gave up 4 bases, with 4 bases separating them. CDR3 length equals 12 residues. The CDR3 DNA reads as TGTGCCAGCAGCTCATTCACCGGGGAGCTGTTTTTT. Amino acids: CASSSFTGELFF.

DNA for the CDR3: TGTGCCAGCAGAACGCCGGACACTAACACCGGGGAGCTGTTTTTT. Translation gives CASRTPDTNTGELFF. The chain couples TRBV6-1 to TRBJ2-2; the D gene is possibly TRBD1 (5 bases). From germline, CDR1 is MNHNS and CDR2 SASEGT. This CDR3 contains 15 residues. The V and J ends lost 6 bases and 2 bases respectively, with 13 bases between them.

This sequence joins TRBV7-2 and TRBJ1-4; D perhaps matches TRBD1 (5 bases). From germline, CDR1 is SGHTA and CDR2 FQGNSA. The CDR3 contains 13 residues. V gave up 2 bases and J gave up 8 bases, with 9 bases separating them. The CDR3 sequence is CASSLFSGEKLFF. CDR3 nucleotide sequence: TGTGCCAGCAGCTTATTTTCAGGGGAAAAACTGTTTTTT.

This clone was seen once. The chain couples TRBV24-1 to TRBJ1-2; 10 bases agree with TRBD1. The CDR3 runs 16 residues. CDR1 KGHDR and CDR2 SFDVKD come from the germline V gene. J lost 4 bases, V lost 3 bases, and 7 bases had no gene match. CDR3 loop: CATSDGQGGKGYGYTF. CDR3 nucleotide sequence: TGTGCCACCAGTGATGGACAGGGGGGAAAGGGCTATGGCTACACCTTC.

CDR3 sequence reads: CASSQTGYGYTF. The CDR3 nucleotides read TGTGCCAGCAGCCAAACAGGGTATGGCTACACCTTC. The V and J genes are TRBV7-8 and TRBJ1-2, with TRBD1 as a possible D gene (6 bases). The germline V gene encodes CDR1 SGHVS and CDR2 FQNEAQ. CDR3 length equals 12 residues. V dropped 5 bases and J dropped 5 bases, with 9 bases sitting between them.

The chain couples TRBV5-1 to TRBJ1-1; D is ambiguous. V was clipped by 3 bases and J by 4 bases, with 16 bases between them. Germline-derived CDR1 and CDR2 are SGHRS and YFSETQ. The CDR3 has 15 amino acids. The CDR3 sequence is CASSSEGREVTEAFF. DNA for the CDR3: TGCGCCAGCAGCTCGGAGGGCCGTGAGGTCACTGAAGCTTTCTTT.

The V and J genes are TRBV10-3 and TRBJ2-2; 10 positions agree with TRBD1. Losses at the gene ends were 6 bases for V and 5 bases for J; bases not matched to a gene: 3. The CDR3 extends over 14 amino acids. CDR1 and CDR2 from the germline V gene are ENHRY and SYGVKD. The DNA of the CDR3 is TGTGCCATCAGGGGGACAGGGGAAACCGGGGAGCTGTTTTTT. This translates into CAIRGTGETGELFF.

V and J are TRBV6-2 or TRBV6-3 and TRBJ2-1, with TRBD2 as a possible D gene (5 bases). This CDR3 region has 15 residues. The V and J ends lost 1 base and 0 bases respectively, with 7 bases between them. Germline CDR1 MNHEY, CDR2 SVGEGT. CDR3 amino acids: CASSYLGSSYNEQFF. CDR3 bases: TGTGCCAGCAGTTACTTGGGGAGCTCCTACAATGAGCAGTTCTTC.

The gene calls are TRBV5-1 and TRBJ1-6; the match to TRBD1 covers 8 bases. CDR1 and CDR2 (germline): SGHRS, YFSETQ. The trim removed 0 bases at V and 7 bases at J, leaving 6 bases unmatched. The CDR3 has 16 amino acids. The CDR3 is CASSLAGQGGNSPLHF. The CDR3 DNA is TGCGCCAGCAGCTTGGCAGGACAGGGCGGGAATTCACCCCTCCACTTT.

The chain couples TRBV10-1 to TRBJ2-7, with D hard to call. CDR3 size: 13 residues. Trimming removed 2 bases at V and 1 base at J, with 6 bases between. The germline V gene has CDR1 WNHNN and CDR2 SYGVQD (reference sequence). CDR3: CASSETFSYEQYV. In DNA, the CDR3 is TGCGCCAGCAGTGAGACTTTTTCCTACGAGCAGTACGTC.

The gene calls are TRBV18 and TRBJ2-1; 8 bases map to TRBD2. CDR1 and CDR2 from the germline V gene are KGHSH and LQKENI. The CDR3 length is 15 residues. The V gene end was trimmed by 3 bases and the J gene end by 4 bases; junction bases not matched to a gene: 5. The CDR3 sequence is CASSPRGVPYNEQFF. In nucleotides, the CDR3 is TGTGCCAGCTCACCGCGGGGGGTCCCTTACAATGAGCAGTTCTTC.

The chain links TRBV7-2 to TRBJ1-3, with 11 bases matching TRBD1. This CDR3 spans 16 amino acids. Per the germline V gene, CDR1 is SGHTA and CDR2 is FQGNSA. Trimming at V came to 8 bases and at J to 3 bases, leaving 9 bases not matched to a gene. The chain's CDR3 is CASGEGTGGFGNTIYF. CDR3 nucleotides: TGTGCCAGCGGAGAAGGGACAGGGGGATTTGGAAACACCATATATTTT.

This CDR3 is CATQSTGSYEKLFF. The CDR3 DNA is TGTGCCACCCAATCGACAGGGAGCTATGAAAAACTGTTTTTT. The chain is built from TRBV19 and TRBJ1-4; 7 nucleotides line up with TRBD1. The CDR3 is 14 residues long. Germline V gene lookup returns CDR1 LNHDA and CDR2 SQIVND (reference sequence). The ends lost 10 bases at V and 6 bases at J; junction bases unmatched: 11.

There are a few counts of this clone. V is TRBV5-6 and J is TRBJ2-7; D remains ambiguous. With 0 bases removed from V and 5 bases from J, the gap between germline ends came to 9 bases. This CDR3 has 13 residues. CDR1 is SGHDT and CDR2 is YYEEEE in the germline V gene. The chain's CDR3 is CASSLAQSHEQYF. The CDR3 coding sequence is TGTGCCAGCAGCTTGGCCCAGTCCCACGAGCAGTACTTC.

The CDR3 coding sequence is TGTGCCAGCAGGATGGGGGACACTGATTCACCCCTCCACTTT. Its translation is CASRMGDTDSPLHF. The V gene is TRBV27, the J gene TRBJ1-6; D possibly corresponds to TRBD1 (6 bases). V lost 6 bases and J 8 bases, leaving 14 bases between the germline ends. CDR1 MNHEY and CDR2 SMNVEV come from the germline V gene (reference sequence). The CDR3 totals 14 residues.

The chain has TRBV5-1 and TRBJ2-3; 10 nucleotides agree with TRBD2. The germline V gene has CDR1 SGHRS and CDR2 YFSETQ. The CDR3 contains 17 residues. V was pared by 6 bases and J by 1 base, with 11 bases of the junction left unmatched. CDR3 in amino acids: CASNLQPGLARTDTQYF. CDR3 coding DNA: TGCGCCAGCAACCTCCAACCGGGACTAGCGCGCACAGATACGCAGTATTTT.

The chain employs TRBV19 and TRBJ1-2; a weak D match, TRBD1 (6 bases). V dropped 3 bases and J dropped 6 bases, with 17 bases sitting between them. The CDR3 spans 15 residues. CDR1 and CDR2 from the germline V gene are LNHDA and SQIVND (reference sequence). As DNA, the CDR3 is TGTGCCAGTAGTATCGGACAGACCCCTTGGAATGGCTACACCTTC. Protein product: CASSIGQTPWNGYTF.

This sequence joins TRBV9 and TRBJ2-2; 8 nucleotides line up with TRBD2. V shed 2 bases and J 14 bases; nucleotides not matched to a gene: 8. Germline values: CDR1 SGDLS, CDR2 YYNGEE. The CDR3 length is 13 residues. The CDR3: CASSVASGTSLFF. CDR3 nucleotides: TGTGCCAGCAGCGTTGCTTCTGGGACTAGTCTGTTTTTT.

The chain joins TRBV19 to TRBJ1-5; 10 positions match TRBD1. V was clipped by 6 bases and J by 1 base; unmatched bases: 12. The CDR3 covers 18 residues. Germline V gene lookup returns CDR1 LNHDA and CDR2 SQIVND (reference sequence). The chain's CDR3 is CASRAKPDRGTSNQPQHF. The DNA for the CDR3 is TGTGCCAGTAGAGCAAAACCGGACAGGGGGACGAGCAATCAGCCCCAGCATTTT.

This clone was picked up a small number of times. The genes are TRBV6-4 and TRBJ2-1; TRBD1 might be the D (6 bases). The CDR3 spans 16 residues. Germline values: CDR1 MRHNA, CDR2 SNTAGT. V gave up 5 bases and J gave up 8 bases, with 22 bases separating them. DNA for the CDR3: TGTGCCAGCAGTAAATCAGCGACAGGAAGTTACGATGAGCAGTTCTTC. Translating gives CASSKSATGSYDEQFF.

This clone was seen once. The chain is built from TRBV10-3 and TRBJ1-1; maybe TRBD1 (5 bases). Trimming took 8 bases from V and 5 from J, leaving 15 bases between them. The CDR3 contains 13 residues. The germline V gene encodes CDR1 ENHRY and CDR2 SYGVKD. CDR3 protein: CAIWGLGLTEAFF. The CDR3 nucleotides read TGTGCCATCTGGGGTCTGGGACTGACTGAAGCTTTCTTT.